The 30 T cell receptor beta chains reported below all come from one sample, sequenced in a study of T-cell memory formation after mild COVID-19. TCRdb reanalysed the 5' RACE reads using MiXCR and keeps one entry per CDR3 protein. Among about 160,000 distinct CDR3 sequences listed, 31% were seen once. Sequences were obtained from PBMCs or a T cell subset sorted from them (not recorded which). The receptors derive from an adult woman who had mild COVID-19 (a few samples of this study predate the infection). Cell type and time point are not known.

This chain joins TRBV19 and TRBJ2-7; D call uncertain. Germline V gene sequence: CDR1 LNHDA, CDR2 SQIVND (reference sequence). The CDR3 runs to 14 residues. Trimming cost V 1 base and J 0 bases, with 7 bases left between them. This chain's CDR3 is CASSIVGISYEQYF. The CDR3 region has the DNA TGTGCCAGTAGTATAGTAGGTATCTCCTACGAGCAGTACTTC.

This clonotype occurred a few times. J is TRBJ2-1 and V is TRBV29-1; D might be TRBD2 (6 bases). This CDR3 spans 14 amino acids. Trimming shortened V by 3 bases and J by 6 bases, and 15 bases separated the two germline ends. The germline V gene encodes CDR1 SQVTM and CDR2 ANQGSEA. The CDR3 DNA is TGCAGCGTTGAGTTGCCGGGACTTGTCAATGAGCAGTTCTTC. Translated, it gives CSVELPGLVNEQFF.

This sequence joins TRBV11-2 and TRBJ2-3; possibly TRBD2 for D (5 bases). Germline loops: CDR1 SGHAT, CDR2 FQNNGV. V was cut by 5 bases and J by 6 bases, with 12 bases left in between. The length of the CDR3 is 13 residues. CDR3 amino acids: CASSPSGEDTQYF. CDR3 DNA: TGTGCCAGCAGCCCCTCCGGGGAGGATACGCAGTATTTT.

This clonotype turned up a few times. The chain is built from TRBV20-1 and TRBJ1-2, with TRBD1 matching over 12 bases. Germline V CDR1 and CDR2: DFQATT, SNEGSKA (reference sequence). V was pared by 5 bases and J by 7 bases, with 8 bases of the junction left unmatched. This CDR3 comprises 14 residues. Here the CDR3 reads CSAEPGQGASGYTF. The CDR3 nucleotides read TGCAGTGCTGAACCGGGACAGGGGGCAAGTGGCTACACCTTC.

The chain has TRBV9 and TRBJ2-1; D is perhaps TRBD2 (5 bases). Germline V gives CDR1 SGDLS, CDR2 YYNGEE. V dropped 0 bases and J dropped 0 bases, with 13 bases sitting between them. This CDR3 region has 17 residues. The CDR3 region is CASSVEGSVSSYNEQFF. The CDR3 DNA sequence: TGTGCCAGCAGCGTAGAGGGTAGCGTGAGCTCCTACAATGAGCAGTTCTTC.

The chain joins TRBV5-1 to TRBJ2-3; D ambiguous. This CDR3 has 13 amino acids. Germline CDR1 and CDR2: SGHRS and YFSETQ. Trimming removed 6 bases from V and 1 base from J, with 9 bases in between. CDR3 sequence reads: CASTEPRTDTQYF. CDR3 nucleotides: TGCGCCAGCACGGAGCCCCGCACAGATACGCAGTATTTT.

A few counts support this clonotype. The chain recombines TRBV6-1 with TRBJ1-1, with D perhaps TRBD1 (6 bases). The V end was cut by 6 bases, the J end by 3 bases, with 14 bases between. The CDR3 loop spans 14 amino acids. Per the germline V gene, CDR1 is MNHNS and CDR2 is SASEGT. The CDR3 sequence: CASSLTDSYTEAFF. The CDR3 DNA follows: TGTGCCAGCAGCCTGACGGACAGTTACACTGAAGCTTTCTTT.

This clonotype was seen a handful of times. Here the CDR3 reads CASSFHWGQANQPQHF. CDR3 nucleotides: TGTGCCAGCAGCTTCCACTGGGGACAGGCTAATCAGCCCCAGCATTTT. The V call is TRBV5-6, the J call TRBJ1-5; TRBD1 matches at 8 bases. The junction had 8 bases not matched to a gene; V was cut back by 2 bases and J by 4 bases. Germline CDR1 is SGHDT and CDR2 is YYEEEE. This CDR3 has 16 amino acids.

The J gene is TRBJ1-2, the V gene TRBV15, with 8 positions matching TRBD1. The CDR3 is 14 amino acids. Germline lookup yields CDR1 LNHNV and CDR2 YYDKDF (reference sequence). The V and J ends lost 9 bases and 5 bases, in that order; junction bases with no gene match: 11. CDR3 in DNA: TGTGCCACTTATGACAGGGGCCATAGGTATGGCTACACCTTC. It is translated as CATYDRGHRYGYTF.

This clonotype has just a few counts. The chain carries TRBV2 and TRBJ2-3; maybe TRBD2 (6 bases). This CDR3 is 13 amino acids long. Germline-derived CDR1 and CDR2 are SNHLY and FYNNEI. The V gene lost 9 bases and the J gene lost 6 bases, with 16 bases spanning the gap. The CDR3 reads CASTLGGGDTQYF. The CDR3 DNA is TGTGCCAGTACCCTGGGGGGTGGGGATACGCAGTATTTT.

This sequence joins TRBV12-3 or TRBV12-4 and TRBJ2-3; TRBD2 matches 11 bases. J was trimmed by 5 bases and V by 3 bases; bases with no gene match: 10. This CDR3 has 17 amino acids. The CDR3 DNA sequence: TGTGCCAGCAGTTTCCCTCACCTAGCGGGGGGAGGAGATACGCAGTATTTT. It encodes CASSFPHLAGGGDTQYF.

The chain carries TRBV14 and TRBJ1-6; D is unclear. CDR1 SGHDN and CDR2 FVKESK come from the germline V gene. V lost 1 base, J lost 11 bases, and 9 bases lay in between. CDR3 length: 13 residues. The CDR3 DNA is TGTGCCAGCAGCCAAGTGGCCGCAGCACCCCTCCACTTT. Translated: CASSQVAAAPLHF. The full variable domain, completed using reference TRBV14 and TRBJ1-6, is EAGVTQFPSHSVIEKGQTVTLRCDPISGHDNLYWYRRVMGKEIKFLLHFVKESKQDESGMPNNRFLAERTGGTYSTLKVQPAELEDSGVYFCASSQVAAAPLHFGNGTRLTVT.

The DNA of the CDR3 is TGTGCCAGCAGTGACTATGGAAGCGTCACTGAAGCTTTCTTT. Encoded protein: CASSDYGSVTEAFF. The chain employs TRBV6-1 and TRBJ1-1; unclear D gene. The CDR3 covers 14 residues. Germline CDR1 and CDR2: MNHNS and SASEGT. V lost 3 bases, J lost 4 bases, and 12 bases lay in between.

The chain has TRBV11-3 and TRBJ2-1; 8 bases align to TRBD2. This CDR3 has 16 amino acids. CDR1 is SGHNT and CDR2 is YENEEA in the germline V gene. V trimming: 1 base; J trimming: 4 bases; junction bases outside the gene matches: 6. In DNA, the CDR3 is TGTGCCAGCAGCTTAGTCGCGGGAGGCTCATACAATGAGCAGTTCTTC. It is translated as CASSLVAGGSYNEQFF.

This clonotype was seen only once. The gene calls are TRBV7-3 and TRBJ2-2, with 8 bases matching TRBD2. The CDR3 has 16 amino acids. Germline values: CDR1 SGHTA, CDR2 FQGTGA. Losses at the gene ends were 4 bases for V and 0 bases for J; bases not matched to a gene: 4. The CDR3 protein is CASSWGGGTNTGELFF. The CDR3 DNA is TGTGCCAGCAGCTGGGGCGGGGGGACGAACACCGGGGAGCTGTTTTTT.

V and J are TRBV7-8 and TRBJ2-4, with a tentative D call TRBD1 (7 bases). This CDR3 contains 19 residues. Trimming took 5 bases from V and 6 from J, leaving 29 bases between them. Germline V gene data show CDR1 as SGHVS and CDR2 as FQNEAQ. The CDR3 region is CASSPPIPAGGSIVNIQYF. In nucleotides, the CDR3 is TGTGCCAGCAGCCCACCAATCCCCGCAGGGGGGAGTATCGTAAACATTCAGTACTTC.

This clonotype has a handful of counts. The chain is built from TRBV24-1 and TRBJ2-5; 7 bases fit TRBD2. Germline V gene sequence: CDR1 KGHDR, CDR2 SFDVKD. This CDR3 is 13 amino acids long. V shed 3 bases and J 9 bases; nucleotides not matched to a gene: 6. The CDR3 spells CATSDVREVAQYF. The CDR3 DNA sequence: TGTGCCACCAGTGATGTTCGGGAGGTCGCCCAGTACTTC.

V usage is TRBV29-1 and J usage is TRBJ2-3, with unresolved D. In germline, CDR1 is SQVTM, CDR2 ANQGSEA. Trimming took 4 bases from V and 4 from J, leaving 18 bases between them. The CDR3 is made up of 15 amino acids. The CDR3: CSVGPAPSLPDTQYF. The CDR3 nucleotides read TGCAGCGTTGGCCCGGCTCCTTCACTCCCAGATACGCAGTATTTT.

A note on this clonotype: Sequence at one end of the junction differs from germline and may be a read error. The chain has TRBV7-6 and TRBJ2-5; a possible D gene is TRBD1 (6 bases). CDR1 and CDR2 (germline): SGHVS, FNYEAQ. CDR3 length: 12 amino acids. This chain's CDR3 is CASSQLDRSMDF. CDR3 sequence (DNA): TGTGCCAGCAGCCAACTGGACAGATCCATGGACTTC.

J is TRBJ2-3 and V is TRBV20-1; D gene unclear. V gave up 0 bases and J gave up 0 bases, with 7 bases separating them. CDR1 and CDR2 (germline): DFQATT, SNEGSKA (reference sequence). The CDR3 is 14 amino acids. CDR3 residues: CSARDYTSTDTQYF. The CDR3 DNA follows: TGCAGTGCTAGAGATTACACTAGCACAGATACGCAGTATTTT.

This clonotype turned up a few times. The chain links TRBV30 to TRBJ2-7; 9 bases line up with TRBD1. CDR1 is GTSNPN and CDR2 is SVGIG in the germline V gene (reference sequence). The CDR3 totals 12 residues. Germline trimming cut 2 bases from V and 7 bases from J; bases unmatched to any gene: 3. The chain's CDR3 is CAWSRTGAEQYF. The DNA for the CDR3 is TGTGCCTGGAGTAGGACAGGGGCTGAGCAGTACTTC. The entire variable domain, with the rest obtained from reference TRBV30 and TRBJ2-7, is as follows: SQTIHQWPATLVQPVGSPLSLECTVEGTSNPNLYWYRQAAGRGLQLLFYSVGIGQISSEVPQNLSASRPQDRQFILSSKKLLLSDSGFYLCAWSRTGAEQYFGPGTRLTVT.

V usage is TRBV5-1 and J usage is TRBJ1-1; 10 bases line up with TRBD1. The CDR3 runs to 14 residues. With V trimmed by 4 bases and J by 4 bases, 4 bases remained unmatched. CDR1 and CDR2 from the germline V gene are SGHRS and YFSETQ. CDR3 coding DNA: TGCGCCAGCAGCCCACGACAGGGGGCCACTGAAGCTTTCTTT. Its translation: CASSPRQGATEAFF.

This clonotype appeared a single time. The chain has TRBV5-1 and TRBJ2-2; no reliable D call. Germline CDR1 reads SGHRS; CDR2 reads YFSETQ. The CDR3 has 16 amino acids. V lost 0 bases and J 1 base, leaving 10 bases between the germline ends. DNA for the CDR3: TGCGCCAGCAGCTTGGTAGAGACACGGAACACCGGGGAGCTGTTTTTT. This sequence encodes CASSLVETRNTGELFF.

This rearrangement joins TRBV7-9 to TRBJ1-1; TRBD1 matches at 8 bases. Looked up from germline, CDR1 is SEHNR and CDR2 is FQNEAQ (reference sequence). The length of the CDR3 is 18 residues. Germline trimming cut 0 bases from V and 0 bases from J; bases unmatched to any gene: 9. CDR3 nucleotide sequence: TGTGCCAGCAGCTTAGCGAGAGGAGGACAGGGCGTGAACACTGAAGCTTTCTTT. Protein product: CASSLARGGQGVNTEAFF.

This clonotype appeared once. The chain couples TRBV6-2 or TRBV6-3 to TRBJ2-7, with TRBD2 matching over 7 bases. The J segment lost 2 bases and the V segment lost 8 bases, leaving 6 bases of the junction unmatched. Per the germline V gene, CDR1 is MNHEY and CDR2 is SVGEGT. This CDR3 is 13 amino acids long. The DNA of the CDR3 is TGTGCCAGCGGCCAGCGGGGCCCCTACGAGCAGTACTTC. Protein: CASGQRGPYEQYF.

The chain carries TRBV20-1 and TRBJ1-5; D is unresolved. CDR3 length: 13 residues. CDR1 and CDR2 (germline): DFQATT, SNEGSKA (reference sequence). The V end was cut by 7 bases, the J end by 2 bases, with 12 bases between. The CDR3 spells CSVPLGGNQPQHF. DNA of the CDR3: TGCAGTGTTCCTCTTGGGGGCAATCAGCCCCAGCATTTT.

This sequence joins TRBV7-9 and TRBJ2-5, with 7 bases aligning to TRBD2. The CDR3 sequence is 17 residues long. The J segment lost 0 bases and the V segment lost 2 bases, leaving 9 bases of the junction unmatched. CDR1 is SEHNR and CDR2 is FQNEAQ in the germline V gene (reference sequence). The CDR3 bases are TGTGCCAGCAGCTTAAAGGGAGCGGGGTTGTACCAAGAGACCCAGTACTTC. Amino acids: CASSLKGAGLYQETQYF. The full variable domain, completed using reference TRBV7-9 and TRBJ2-5, is DTGVSQNPRHKITKRGQNVTFRCDPISEHNRLYWYRQTLGQGPEFLTYFQNEAQLEKSRLLSDRFSAERPKGSFSTLEIQRTEQGDSAMYLCASSLKGAGLYQETQYFGPGTRLLVL.

The rearrangement joins TRBV7-8 to TRBJ2-7; the match to TRBD2 covers 7 bases. With 7 bases clipped from V and 5 bases from J, the junction kept 14 bases outside the gene matches. There are 15 residues in the CDR3. Germline lookup yields CDR1 SGHVS and CDR2 FQNEAQ. The CDR3 DNA follows: TGTGCCAGCAAGGAGGCACTAGCGATTTCCCACGAGCAGTACTTC. This gives the protein CASKEALAISHEQYF.

This clonotype showed up just a few times. This rearrangement joins TRBV20-1 to TRBJ2-7; no reliable D call. The V and J ends lost 3 bases and 3 bases respectively, with 9 bases between them. The CDR3 has 12 amino acids. CDR1 and CDR2 (germline): DFQATT, SNEGSKA (reference sequence). The CDR3 reads CSARVDNYEQYF. The CDR3 region has the DNA TGCAGTGCTAGGGTCGATAACTACGAGCAGTACTTC.

The CDR3 region is CSARANTNEQFF. The CDR3 bases are TGCAGTGCTAGGGCCAACACCAATGAGCAGTTCTTC. The chain employs TRBV20-1 and TRBJ2-1; D ambiguous. CDR1 is DFQATT and CDR2 is SNEGSKA in the germline V gene (reference sequence). V lost 3 bases, J lost 6 bases, and 9 bases lay in between. This CDR3 comprises 12 residues.